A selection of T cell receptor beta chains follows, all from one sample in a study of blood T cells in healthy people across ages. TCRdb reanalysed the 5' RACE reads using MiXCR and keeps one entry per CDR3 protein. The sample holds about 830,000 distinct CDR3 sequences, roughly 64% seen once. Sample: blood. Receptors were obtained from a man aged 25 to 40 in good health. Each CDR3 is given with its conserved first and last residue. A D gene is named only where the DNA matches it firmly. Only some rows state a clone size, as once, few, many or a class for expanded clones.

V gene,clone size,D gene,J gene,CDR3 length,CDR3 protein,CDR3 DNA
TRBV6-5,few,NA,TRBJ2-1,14,CASSWGTGHNEQFF,TGTGCCAGCAGTTGGGGTACAGGACACAATGAGCAGTTCTTC
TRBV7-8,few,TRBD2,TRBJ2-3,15,CASSLAASGADTQYF,TGTGCCAGCAGCTTAGCGGCTAGCGGTGCAGATACGCAGTATTTT
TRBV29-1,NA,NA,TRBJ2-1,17,CSVEYEELDRRNNEQFF,TGCAGCGTTGAATATGAGGAACTAGATCGGCGCAACAATGAGCAGTTCTTC
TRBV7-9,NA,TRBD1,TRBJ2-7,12,CASSRDRSEQYF,TGTGCCAGCAGCCGGGACAGGTCCGAGCAGTACTTC
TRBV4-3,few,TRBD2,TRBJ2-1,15,CASSHLAGENNEQFF,TGCGCCAGCAGCCACTTAGCGGGAGAGAACAATGAGCAGTTCTTC
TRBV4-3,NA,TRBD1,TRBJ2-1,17,CASSHHPPDRAGNEQFF,TGCGCCAGCAGCCATCACCCACCGGACAGGGCTGGCAATGAGCAGTTCTTC
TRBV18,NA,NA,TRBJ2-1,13,CASSRDIQDEQFF,TGTGCCAGCTCTAGGGACATCCAGGATGAGCAGTTCTTC
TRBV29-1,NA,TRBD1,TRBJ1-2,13,CSVGGSGGRGYTF,TGCAGCGTTGGGGGGTCAGGGGGCCGCGGCTACACCTTC
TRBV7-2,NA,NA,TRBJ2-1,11,CASRGRTEQFF,TGTGCCAGCAGGGGGCGGACCGAGCAGTTCTTC
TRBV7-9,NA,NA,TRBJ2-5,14,CASSLTQRMETQYF,TGTGCCAGCAGTTTAACGCAGAGGATGGAGACCCAGTACTTC
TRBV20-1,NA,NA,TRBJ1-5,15,CSAQDDTGFAWPQHF,TGCAGTGCCCAGGATGACACAGGGTTTGCATGGCCCCAGCATTTT
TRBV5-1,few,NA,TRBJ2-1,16,CASSWGGARAYNEQFF,TGCGCCAGCAGCTGGGGGGGGGCGCGGGCCTACAATGAGCAGTTCTTC
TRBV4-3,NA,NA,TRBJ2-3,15,CASSQDPGLADTQYF,TGCGCCAGCAGCCAAGATCCGGGGTTAGCAGATACGCAGTATTTT
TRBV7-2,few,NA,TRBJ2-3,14,CASSPMQSTDTQYF,TGTGCCAGCAGCCCAATGCAGAGCACAGATACGCAGTATTTT
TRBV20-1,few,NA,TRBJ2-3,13,CSRRTALTDTQYF,TGCAGTAGGAGGACTGCCCTCACAGATACGCAGTATTTT
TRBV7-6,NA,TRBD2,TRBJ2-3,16,CASSFRSGGALDTQYF,TGTGCCAGCAGCTTCCGTAGCGGGGGGGCCCTAGATACGCAGTATTTT
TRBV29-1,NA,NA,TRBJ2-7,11,CSVDTGYEQYF,TGCAGCGTTGATACCGGTTACGAGCAGTACTTC
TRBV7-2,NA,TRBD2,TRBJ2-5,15,CASSSLAGWGETQYF,TGTGCCAGCAGCTCCTTAGCGGGGTGGGGAGAGACCCAGTACTTC
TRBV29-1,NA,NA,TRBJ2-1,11,CSVTNFNEQFF,TGCAGCGTTACAAATTTCAATGAGCAGTTCTTC
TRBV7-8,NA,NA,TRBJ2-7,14,CASSIGRDGYEQYF,TGTGCCAGCAGCATCGGCAGGGACGGCTACGAGCAGTACTTC
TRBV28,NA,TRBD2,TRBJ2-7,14,CASSWGLVTGEQYF,TGTGCCAGCAGTTGGGGACTAGTGACTGGCGAGCAGTACTTC
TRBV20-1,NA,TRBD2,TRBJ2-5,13,CSAGERGKETQYF,TGCAGTGCTGGGGAGCGGGGGAAAGAGACCCAGTACTTC
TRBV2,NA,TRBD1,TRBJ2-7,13,CASSGQGVNEQYF,TGTGCCAGCAGCGGACAGGGAGTGAACGAGCAGTACTTC
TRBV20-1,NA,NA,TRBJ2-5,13,CSAKADTRETQYF,TGCAGTGCTAAAGCGGACACTCGGGAGACCCAGTACTTC
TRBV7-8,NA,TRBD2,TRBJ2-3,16,CASSAKRGGSTDTQYF,TGTGCCAGCAGCGCAAAGCGGGGGGGCTCCACAGATACGCAGTATTTT
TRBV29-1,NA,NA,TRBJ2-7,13,CSVVRDTSYEQYF,TGCAGCGTTGTCCGAGACACCTCCTACGAGCAGTACTTC
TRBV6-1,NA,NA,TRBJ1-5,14,CASRRGRNNQPQHF,TGTGCCAGCAGAAGAGGCAGGAACAATCAGCCCCAGCATTTT
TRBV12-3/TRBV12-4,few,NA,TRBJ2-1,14,CASSSDRSYNEQFF,TGTGCCAGCAGTTCGGACCGGAGCTACAATGAGCAGTTCTTC
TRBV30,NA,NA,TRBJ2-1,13,CAWSVLAGHEQFF,TGTGCCTGGAGTGTACTAGCTGGGCACGAGCAGTTCTTC
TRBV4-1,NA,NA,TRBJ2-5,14,CASSQDLRRETQYF,TGCGCCAGCAGCCAAGATCTCCGGAGAGAGACCCAGTACTTC
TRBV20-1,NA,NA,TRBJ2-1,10,CSPGGLEQFF,TGCAGCCCTGGGGGTCTTGAGCAGTTCTTC
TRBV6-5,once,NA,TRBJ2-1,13,CASSYDPQGHRFF,TGTGCCAGCAGTTACGATCCCCAGGGGCATCGGTTCTTC
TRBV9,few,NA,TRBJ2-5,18,CASRNTGTLSAKEETQYF,TGTGCCAGCAGGAACACCGGGACCCTAAGCGCCAAAGAAGAGACCCAGTACTTC
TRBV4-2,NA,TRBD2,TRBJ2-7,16,CASSQDRVAGAYEQYF,TGTGCCAGCAGCCAAGACCGGGTAGCGGGGGCCTACGAGCAGTACTTC
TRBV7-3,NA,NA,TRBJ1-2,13,CASSLNLGYGYTF,TGTGCCAGCAGCTTAAATCTGGGCTATGGCTACACCTTC
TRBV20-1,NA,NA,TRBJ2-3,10,CSAYWDTQYF,TGCAGTGCTTATTGGGATACGCAGTATTTT
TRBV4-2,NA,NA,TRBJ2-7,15,CASSHRVGGAYEQYF,TGTGCCAGCAGCCATAGGGTCGGAGGAGCCTACGAGCAGTACTTC
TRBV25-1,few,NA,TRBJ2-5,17,CASSEGGGTSKQETQYF,TGTGCCAGCAGTGAGGGGGGCGGGACGAGCAAACAAGAGACCCAGTACTTC
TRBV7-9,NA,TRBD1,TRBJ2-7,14,CASSLGDSTYEQYF,TGTGCCAGCAGCTTAGGGGACAGCACCTACGAGCAGTACTTC
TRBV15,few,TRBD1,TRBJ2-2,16,CATSRRRDRGFGELFF,TGTGCCACCAGCAGACGCCGTGACAGGGGATTCGGGGAGCTGTTTTTT
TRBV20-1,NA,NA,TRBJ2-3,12,CSARTLADTQYF,TGCAGTGCAAGAACCCTAGCAGATACGCAGTATTTT
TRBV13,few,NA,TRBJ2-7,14,CASSSGTDHYEQYF,TGTGCCAGCAGCTCCGGGACCGACCACTACGAGCAGTACTTC
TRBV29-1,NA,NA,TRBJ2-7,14,CSVQFQGSRYEQYF,TGCAGCGTTCAGTTCCAGGGGTCACGCTACGAGCAGTACTTC
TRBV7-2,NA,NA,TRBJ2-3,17,CASSLVGRARTADTQYF,TGTGCCAGCAGCTTAGTGGGGCGGGCGAGAACGGCAGATACGCAGTATTTT
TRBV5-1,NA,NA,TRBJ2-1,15,CASSLEPSSYNEQFF,TGCGCCAGCAGCTTGGAGCCTAGCTCCTACAATGAGCAGTTCTTC
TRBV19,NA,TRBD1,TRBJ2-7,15,CASSTKDRLPYEQYF,TGTGCCAGTAGTACAAAGGACAGGTTACCCTACGAGCAGTACTTC
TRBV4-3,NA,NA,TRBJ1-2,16,CASSQDGVGSGYGYTF,TGCGCCAGCAGCCAAGATGGAGTGGGAAGCGGCTATGGCTACACCTTC
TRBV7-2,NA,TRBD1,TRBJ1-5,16,CASSLGTGGVGQPQHF,TGTGCCAGCAGCTTAGGGACAGGGGGCGTTGGTCAGCCCCAGCATTTT